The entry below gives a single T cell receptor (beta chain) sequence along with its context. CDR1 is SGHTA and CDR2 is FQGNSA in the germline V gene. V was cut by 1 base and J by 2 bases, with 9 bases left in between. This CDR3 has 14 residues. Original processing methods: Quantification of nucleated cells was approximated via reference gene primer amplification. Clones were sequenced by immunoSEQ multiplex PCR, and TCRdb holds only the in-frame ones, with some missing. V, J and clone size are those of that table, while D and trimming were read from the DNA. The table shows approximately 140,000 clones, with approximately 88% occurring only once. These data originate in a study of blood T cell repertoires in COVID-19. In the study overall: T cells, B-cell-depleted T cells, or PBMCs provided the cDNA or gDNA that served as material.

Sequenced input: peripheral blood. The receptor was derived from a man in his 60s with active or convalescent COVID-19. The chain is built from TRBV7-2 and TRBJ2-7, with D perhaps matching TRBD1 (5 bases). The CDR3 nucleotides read TGTGCCAGCAGCTTAGGGGGCCTGACCTACGAGCAGTACTTC. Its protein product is CASSLGGLTYEQYF.